Presented here are 29 T cell receptor beta chains from one specimen sequenced in a study of T cell responses to AZD1222 COVID-19 vaccine. Libraries were prepared by immunoSEQ multiplex PCR; TCRdb keeps only in-frame clonotypes and omits some of them. The table shows about 140,000 clones, with about 90% occurring only once. The sequenced sample was peripheral blood, obtained 28 days after the second AZD1222 dose. These receptor sequences come from an adult who received the AZD1222 COVID-19 vaccine.

This chain joins TRBV4-1 and TRBJ2-5, with TRBD1 as a possible D gene (5 bases). V was cut by 3 bases and J by 1 base, with 9 bases left in between. CDR1 is MGHRA, CDR2 YSYEKL, per germline. This CDR3 contains 14 residues. CDR3 in amino acids: CASSHGAFQETQYF. The CDR3 coding sequence is TGCGCCAGCAGCCATGGGGCCTTCCAAGAGACCCAGTACTTC.

The rearrangement links TRBV7-9 to TRBJ2-2, with no clear D. Germline CDR1 SEHNR, CDR2 FQNEAQ (reference sequence). This CDR3 has 12 residues. V was trimmed by 1 base and J by 6 bases, leaving 3 bases between them. CDR3 nucleotides: TGTGCCAGCAGCTTAGGTTCCGGGGAGCTGTTTTTT. Residues: CASSLGSGELFF.

In its sample, this clone was seen once. The chain employs TRBV7-6 and TRBJ1-4; TRBD1 is a possible D gene (6 bases). CDR1 is SGHVS, CDR2 FNYEAQ, per germline. Trimming pared 5 bases from V and 0 bases from J, leaving 7 bases between. The CDR3 sequence is 14 residues long. CDR3 bases: TGTGCCAGCAGCCCAGGGGCAACTAATGAAAAACTGTTTTTT. It encodes CASSPGATNEKLFF.

V is TRBV7-2 and J is TRBJ2-7; 9 bases are a match to TRBD2. V lost 2 bases to trimming and J lost 6 bases; unmatched junction nucleotides: 17. Germline CDR1 is SGHTA and CDR2 is FQGNSA. The CDR3 is made up of 18 amino acids. The CDR3 loop reads CASSLTSAGLAGGREQYF. The CDR3 bases are TGTGCCAGCAGCTTAACGTCCGCCGGGTTGGCGGGAGGGCGCGAGCAGTACTTC.

This clone has a handful of counts. The gene calls are TRBV9 and TRBJ1-6; 7 nucleotides align to TRBD1. The germline V gene has CDR1 SGDLS and CDR2 YYNGEE. V lost 0 bases and J lost 7; bases outside the gene matches: 10. The CDR3 has 17 amino acids. In DNA form, the CDR3 reads TGTGCCAGCAGCGTAGGGGTACAGGGGCAGAGAAATTCACCCCTCCACTTT. Amino acid sequence: CASSVGVQGQRNSPLHF.

The chain joins TRBV5-6 to TRBJ2-7; D is possibly TRBD2 (6 bases). The CDR3 loop spans 14 amino acids. The V end was cut by 4 bases, the J end by 2 bases, with 13 bases between. Per germline, CDR1 SGHDT and CDR2 YYEEEE. CDR3 region: CASSRGLSTYEQYF. The CDR3 DNA sequence: TGTGCCAGCAGCCGGGGACTCTCTACCTACGAGCAGTACTTC.

This clone was seen just once. CDR3 loop: CASSLLAEQYF. Written as DNA, the CDR3 is TGTGCCAGCAGTCTTCTTGCGGAGCAGTACTTC. The V and J genes are TRBV6-2 or TRBV6-3 and TRBJ2-7; D ambiguous. Germline CDR1 MNHEY, CDR2 SVGEGT. The CDR3 is 11 residues long. V lost 5 bases to trimming and J lost 7 bases, with 9 bases between them.

V is TRBV19 and J is TRBJ1-4; D remains ambiguous. There are 13 residues in the CDR3. The V and J ends lost 6 bases and 7 bases respectively, with 12 bases between them. The germline gives CDR1 LNHDA, CDR2 SQIVND (reference sequence). CDR3 bases: TGTGCCAGTAGCCCCCCGTATGGTGAAAAACTGTTTTTT. Protein: CASSPPYGEKLFF.

The chain couples TRBV6-2 or TRBV6-3 to TRBJ2-2, with TRBD1 matching 11 bases. J gave up 5 bases and V 4 bases, and 15 bases lay outside the gene matches. The germline gives CDR1 MNHEY, CDR2 SVGEGT. This CDR3 is built from 19 residues. The CDR3 nucleotides read TGTGCCAGCAGTTCCCCCCCGGACAGGGGGCGAATCGGAACCGGGGAGCTGTTTTTT. It translates to CASSSPPDRGRIGTGELFF.

The chain is built from TRBV3-1 (or the pseudogene TRBV3-2) and TRBJ2-7, with 7 bases fitting TRBD1. CDR1 and CDR2 (germline): LGHDT, YNNKEL (reference sequence). The CDR3 has 15 amino acids. V gave up 0 bases and J gave up 5 bases; unmatched junction bases: 7. CDR3 coding DNA: TGTGCCAGCAGCCAAGAAAGCACAGGGGTGGACGAGCAGTACTTC. It is translated as CASSQESTGVDEQYF.

The chain joins TRBV4-3 to TRBJ1-6; the D is unclear. The CDR3 is made up of 14 amino acids. The germline V and J ends were trimmed by 0 bases and 10 bases, with 10 bases remaining between them. Germline V gene lookup returns CDR1 LGHNA and CDR2 YSLEER. CDR3 coding DNA: TGCGCCAGCAGCCAAGATCATTCGTGGTCACCCCTCCACTTT. This gives the protein CASSQDHSWSPLHF.

This chain joins TRBV18 and TRBJ2-7; the D gene is possibly TRBD2 (6 bases). CDR3 length: 16 amino acids. CDR1 is KGHSH, CDR2 LQKENI, per germline. Trimming pared 3 bases from V and 0 bases from J, leaving 15 bases between. This chain's CDR3 is CASSPRRGLSSYEQYF. CDR3 nucleotides: TGTGCCAGCTCACCCCGGAGGGGCCTGAGCTCCTACGAGCAGTACTTC. Full variable domain (missing parts from reference TRBV18 and TRBJ2-7): NAGVMQNPRHLVRRRGQEARLRCSPMKGHSHVYWYRQLPEEGLKFMVYLQKENIIDESGMPKERFSAEFPKEGPSILRIQQVVRGDSAAYFCASSPRRGLSSYEQYFGPGTRLTVT.

V and J are TRBV6-1 and TRBJ1-4, with D possibly being TRBD1 (5 bases). Germline V gene sequence: CDR1 MNHNS, CDR2 SASEGT. This CDR3 is built from 16 residues. Trimming removed 4 bases from V and 4 bases from J, with 16 bases in between. The CDR3 DNA reads as TGTGCCAGCAGTGGGTCCCCGGGACTGATTAATGAAAAACTGTTTTTT. As protein: CASSGSPGLINEKLFF.

In its sample, this clone was seen a few times. This chain connects TRBV6-2 or TRBV6-3 to TRBJ1-1; D unclear. CDR1 and CDR2 from the germline V gene are MNHEY and SVGEGT. This CDR3 region has 14 residues. Trimming took off 5 bases at V and 0 bases at J, with 10 bases between the two ends. CDR3 sequence reads: CASSRNELNTEAFF. Written as DNA, the CDR3 is TGTGCCAGCAGTAGAAACGAGCTGAACACTGAAGCTTTCTTT.

The chain joins TRBV20-1 to TRBJ2-1; D gene uncertain. Looked up from germline, CDR1 is DFQATT and CDR2 is SNEGSKA (reference sequence). V was pared by 1 base and J by 8 bases, with 6 bases between. The CDR3 loop spans 11 amino acids. CDR3 coding DNA: TGCAGTGCTAGAGCGGGCGATGAGCAGTTCTTC. Its protein is CSARAGDEQFF.

The V and J genes are TRBV5-1 and TRBJ1-5; D may be TRBD1 (5 bases). The CDR3 is 13 residues long. V was trimmed by 7 bases and J by 4 bases, leaving 12 bases between them. The germline gives CDR1 SGHRS, CDR2 YFSETQ. In DNA, the CDR3 is TGCGCCAGCGGTCAGGGCCCGAATCAGCCCCAGCATTTT. Translated: CASGQGPNQPQHF. Filled out from reference TRBV5-1 and TRBJ1-5, the complete variable domain reads KAGVTQTPRYLIKTRGQQVTLSCSPISGHRSVSWYQQTPGQGLQFLFEYFSETQRNKGNFPGRFSGRQFSNSRSEMNVSTLELGDSALYLCASGQGPNQPQHFGDGTRLSIL.

V gene TRBV28 combines with J gene TRBJ2-7; the match to TRBD2 covers 7 bases. The CDR3 totals 15 residues. Germline CDR1 MDHEN, CDR2 SYDVKM. Losses at the gene ends were 7 bases for V and 3 bases for J; bases not matched to a gene: 12. The CDR3 is CASIPPGGLSYEQYF. The DNA for the CDR3 is TGTGCCAGCATTCCGCCGGGGGGTTTGAGCTACGAGCAGTACTTC.

The J gene is TRBJ2-7, the V gene TRBV29-1; D gene uncertain. The CDR3 extends over 11 amino acids. The germline V and J ends were trimmed by 6 bases and 4 bases, with 10 bases remaining between them. Germline V gives CDR1 SQVTM, CDR2 ANQGSEA. The DNA for the CDR3 is TGCAGCGTATCGACCACTTACGAGCAGTACTTC. Translation: CSVSTTYEQYF.

The chain uses TRBV7-3 and TRBJ2-1; a possible D gene is TRBD2 (6 bases). Germline CDR1 and CDR2: SGHTA and FQGTGA. With 2 bases removed from V and 6 bases from J, the gap between germline ends came to 14 bases. This CDR3 comprises 15 residues. The CDR3 DNA follows: TGTGCCAGCAGCTTATTTTTGGGGGGTGGCAATGAGCAGTTCTTC. This gives the protein CASSLFLGGGNEQFF. The variable domain in full, completed from reference TRBV7-3 and TRBJ2-1, reads GAGVSQTPSNKVTEKGKYVELRCDPISGHTALYWYRQSLGQGPEFLIYFQGTGAADDSGLPNDRFFAVRPEGSVSTLKIQRTERGDSAVYLCASSLFLGGGNEQFFGPGTRLTVL.

The chain links TRBV9 to TRBJ2-3, with 11 bases fitting TRBD2. Germline CDR1 SGDLS, CDR2 YYNGEE. The V and J ends lost 4 bases and 1 base, in that order; junction bases with no gene match: 5. The CDR3 has 16 residues. The CDR3 loop is CASSPLAGGGTDTQYF. In DNA, the CDR3 is TGTGCCAGCAGCCCCCTAGCGGGGGGCGGCACAGATACGCAGTATTTT.

J is TRBJ2-7 and V is TRBV15; either TRBD1 or TRBD2 may supply D (6 bases each). The CDR3 covers 18 residues. The V end was cut by 0 bases, the J end by 0 bases, with 18 bases between. Germline CDR1 LNHNV, CDR2 YYDKDF (reference sequence). The CDR3 spells CATSRERGHGSISYEQYF. The DNA for the CDR3 is TGTGCCACCAGCAGAGAAAGGGGACACGGGAGTATCTCCTACGAGCAGTACTTC.

This chain links TRBV7-2 with TRBJ2-5; TRBD2 might be the D (6 bases). The CDR3 has 14 residues. Germline CDR1 SGHTA, CDR2 FQGNSA. V was clipped by 5 bases and J by 0 bases, with 10 bases between them. CDR3 sequence: CASSRAGNQETQYF. The CDR3 nucleotides are TGTGCCAGCAGCCGTGCGGGGAACCAAGAGACCCAGTACTTC. Using reference TRBV7-2 and TRBJ2-5 for the parts outside the CDR3, the full variable domain is GAGVSQSPSNKVTEKGKDVELRCDPISGHTALYWYRQSLGQGLEFLIYFQGNSAPDKSGLPSDRFSAERTGGSVSTLTIQRTQQEDSAVYLCASSRAGNQETQYFGPGTRLLVL.

The chain uses TRBV5-4 and TRBJ1-5; D is perhaps TRBD1 (6 bases). Trimming took off 4 bases at V and 4 bases at J, with 12 bases between the two ends. The V gene's germline CDR1 is SGHNT and CDR2 YYREEE (reference sequence). The CDR3 is made up of 14 amino acids. CDR3 amino acids: CASSPDRNNQPQHF. In nucleotides, the CDR3 is TGTGCCAGCAGCCCAGACAGGAATAATCAGCCCCAGCATTTT.

The rearrangement links TRBV9 to TRBJ2-7; D is possibly TRBD1 (6 bases). The CDR3 is made up of 14 amino acids. V was cut by 0 bases and J by 3 bases, with 10 bases left in between. CDR1 is SGDLS and CDR2 is YYNGEE in the germline V gene. CDR3 nucleotides: TGTGCCAGCAGCGTAGGAAACAGGGTCTACGAGCAGTACTTC. As protein: CASSVGNRVYEQYF.

V and J are TRBV3-1 (or the pseudogene TRBV3-2) and TRBJ1-2; D is unclear. The ends were cut back, 2 bases at V and 4 bases at J, with 17 bases in the middle. The CDR3 is 16 residues long. Germline values: CDR1 LGHDT, CDR2 YNNKEL (reference sequence). The CDR3 sequence is CASSQHDGPLGYGYTF. CDR3 coding DNA: TGTGCCAGCAGCCAACACGACGGCCCGTTGGGCTATGGCTACACCTTC.

J is TRBJ1-3 and V is TRBV2; tentatively, D is TRBD1 (5 bases). Germline CDR1 is SNHLY and CDR2 is FYNNEI. Trimming removed 4 bases at V and 1 base at J, with 11 bases between. CDR3 size: 15 residues. The CDR3 region is CASSALQGSGNTIYF. CDR3 DNA sequence: TGTGCCAGCAGTGCACTGCAGGGATCTGGAAACACCATATATTTT.

The rearrangement uses TRBV25-1 and TRBJ1-6; possible D gene TRBD1, 5 bases. The V gene's germline CDR1 is MGHDK and CDR2 SYGVNS. V lost 11 bases, J lost 0 bases, and 20 bases lay in between. The CDR3 consists of 17 residues. CDR3 DNA sequence: TGTGCCGGGGCACTCGTGGGTGTCAGCTCCTATAATTCACCCCTCCACTTT. Protein sequence: CAGALVGVSSYNSPLHF.

The chain links TRBV3-1 (or the pseudogene TRBV3-2) to TRBJ2-7; 8 nucleotides agree with TRBD2. In germline, CDR1 is LGHDT, CDR2 YNNKEL (reference sequence). The CDR3 runs to 14 residues. After removal of 6 bases from V and 5 bases from J, the junction contained 9 bases not matched to a gene. CDR3 sequence (DNA): TGTGCCAGCAGTCGAAGCGGGGGATTCCACGAGCAGTACTTC. This translates into CASSRSGGFHEQYF.

This chain connects TRBV27 to TRBJ1-1; D is perhaps TRBD1 (6 bases). Germline CDR1 and CDR2: MNHEY and SMNVEV (reference sequence). This CDR3 is 15 amino acids long. Deletions cut 3 bases from V and 0 bases from J, with 11 bases between. In DNA form, the CDR3 reads TGTGCCAGCAGTTTGTCGGGGGCGGTGAACACTGAAGCTTTCTTT. This gives the protein CASSLSGAVNTEAFF.